A single sample is the source of the 21 T cell receptor beta chains below, sequenced in a study of blood T cell repertoires in COVID-19. The protocol was immunoSEQ multiplex PCR, while the TCRdb copy is restricted to in-frame clones and leaves out a portion. The sample has roughly 62,000 clones; 70% to 85% are singletons. Sequenced: peripheral blood. Source of these receptors: a man in his 60s with acute or convalescent COVID-19.

J is TRBJ1-5 and V is TRBV28; D is ambiguous. With 3 bases removed from V and 7 bases from J, the gap between germline ends came to 4 bases. The germline V gene has CDR1 MDHEN and CDR2 SYDVKM. CDR3 length equals 11 residues. The CDR3 here is CASSFRQPQHF. The CDR3 nucleotides are TGTGCCAGCAGTTTCCGGCAGCCCCAGCATTTT.

A few counts support this clone. V gene TRBV11-2 combines with J gene TRBJ2-3; 10 bases align to TRBD2. The CDR3 extends over 15 amino acids. Germline CDR1 is SGHAT and CDR2 is FQNNGV. Trimming took 4 bases from V and 4 from J; bases not matched to a gene: 5. The CDR3 region is CASSSLAGVPDTQYF. In DNA, the CDR3 is TGTGCCAGCAGCTCGCTAGCGGGAGTTCCAGATACGCAGTATTTT.

This clone was picked up a small number of times. The chain couples TRBV28 to TRBJ1-5; tentatively, D is TRBD1 (5 bases). The germline CDR1 and CDR2 sequences are MDHEN and SYDVKM. V shed 3 bases and J shed 1 base, with 10 bases lying between them. The CDR3 runs to 15 residues. The CDR3 is CASSLTDLSNQPQHF. The CDR3 nucleotides are TGTGCCAGCAGTTTGACAGACCTCAGCAATCAGCCCCAGCATTTT.

The V call is TRBV9, the J call TRBJ2-1, with unresolved D. Germline-derived CDR1 and CDR2 are SGDLS and YYNGEE. V lost 7 bases and J 3 bases, leaving 5 bases between the germline ends. The CDR3 totals 11 residues. The CDR3 sequence is CASGNYNEQFF. CDR3 bases: TGTGCCAGCGGCAACTACAATGAGCAGTTCTTC.

In this sample, this clone turned up once. Other DNA sequences from this sample encode an identical CDR3 as well. The chain uses TRBV2 and TRBJ2-1; 10 bases are a match to TRBD2. CDR1 is SNHLY and CDR2 is FYNNEI in the germline V gene. Germline trimming cut 6 bases from V and 2 bases from J; bases unmatched to any gene: 4. The CDR3 totals 15 residues. CDR3 coding DNA: TGTGCCAGCAGGCTAGCGGGAGAGGCCTACAATGAGCAGTTCTTC. This encodes CASRLAGEAYNEQFF.

The chain couples TRBV28 to TRBJ2-6, with D perhaps TRBD1 (5 bases). Germline loops: CDR1 MDHEN, CDR2 SYDVKM. The CDR3 loop spans 17 amino acids. Trimming took off 5 bases at V and 1 base at J, with 15 bases between the two ends. The CDR3 is CASSLTLRQSGANVLTF. In nucleotides, the CDR3 is TGTGCCAGCAGTCTGACCCTTCGACAGTCTGGGGCCAACGTCCTGACTTTC.

This chain joins TRBV4-2 and TRBJ2-7; 12 bases agree with TRBD2. V shed 7 bases, J shed 2 bases, and the junction held 3 bases outside the gene matches. CDR1 LGHNA and CDR2 YNFKEQ come from the germline V gene. CDR3 length: 14 residues. This chain's CDR3 is CASNRLAGAYEQYF. As DNA, the CDR3 is TGTGCCAGCAACAGACTAGCGGGAGCCTACGAGCAGTACTTC.

This clone was seen ten or more times. The chain couples TRBV24-1 to TRBJ2-5; D possibly corresponds to TRBD1 (6 bases). V lost 2 bases, J lost 9 bases, and 12 bases lay in between. This CDR3 is built from 13 residues. Germline-derived CDR1 and CDR2 are KGHDR and SFDVKD. Here the CDR3 reads CATSDWDTGSQYF. The CDR3 nucleotides read TGTGCCACCAGTGATTGGGACACTGGATCCCAGTACTTC.

This clone was seen a single time. The chain recombines TRBV5-1 with TRBJ1-2; 8 nucleotides line up with TRBD1. The V gene end was trimmed by 0 bases and the J gene end by 6 bases; junction bases not matched to a gene: 7. The CDR3 consists of 15 residues. CDR1 and CDR2 from the germline V gene are SGHRS and YFSETQ. The CDR3 nucleotides are TGCGCCAGCAGCTTGGTTGCAGGGGGCAATCATGGCTACACCTTC. Translating it yields CASSLVAGGNHGYTF. Complete variable domain (other parts from reference TRBV5-1 and TRBJ1-2): KAGVTQTPRYLIKTRGQQVTLSCSPISGHRSVSWYQQTPGQGLQFLFEYFSETQRNKGNFPGRFSGRQFSNSRSEMNVSTLELGDSALYLCASSLVAGGNHGYTFGSGTRLTVV.

This clone was detected a few times. The gene calls are TRBV6-5 and TRBJ1-1, with D perhaps TRBD1 (6 bases). The V and J ends lost 11 bases and 4 bases respectively, with 17 bases between them. CDR1 is MNHEY, CDR2 SVGAGI, per germline. This CDR3 has 13 residues. The CDR3 DNA reads as TGTGCCGTAAGGGGGGGGCTGGTCACTGAAGCTTTCTTT. Residues: CAVRGGLVTEAFF.

This chain connects TRBV5-4 to TRBJ2-3; 10 bases are shared with TRBD2. The germline V gene encodes CDR1 SGHNT and CDR2 YYREEE (reference sequence). V gave up 4 bases and J gave up 4 bases; unmatched junction bases: 6. CDR3 length: 15 amino acids. CDR3 DNA sequence: TGTGCCAGCAGCCTCCGGACTAGCGGATCAGATACGCAGTATTTT. This sequence encodes CASSLRTSGSDTQYF.

The chain couples TRBV29-1 to TRBJ2-2; TRBD2 is a possible D gene (5 bases). Germline values: CDR1 SQVTM, CDR2 ANQGSEA. The CDR3 has 14 amino acids. Trimming cost V 6 bases and J 5 bases, with 16 bases left between them. The CDR3 nucleotides read TGCAGCGTCCAAGCGGTAGTAGGGACCGGGGAGCTGTTTTTT. As protein: CSVQAVVGTGELFF.

This chain uses TRBV5-1 with TRBJ1-1; TRBD1 matches 9 bases. Germline loops: CDR1 SGHRS, CDR2 YFSETQ. This CDR3 spans 15 amino acids. V lost 4 bases to trimming and J lost 1 base; unmatched junction nucleotides: 5. Written as DNA, the CDR3 is TGCGCCAGCAGCCCGGTGACAGGGGGGAACACTGAAGCTTTCTTT. The encoded protein is CASSPVTGGNTEAFF.

In its sample, this clone was seen a few times. This sequence joins TRBV4-1 and TRBJ1-6, with D perhaps matching TRBD1 (5 bases). The length of the CDR3 is 18 residues. Trimming shortened V by 0 bases and J by 1 base, and 13 bases separated the two germline ends. CDR1 is MGHRA and CDR2 is YSYEKL in the germline V gene. The CDR3 region is CASSQETGGWSYNSPLHF. The CDR3 coding sequence is TGCGCCAGCAGCCAAGAGACCGGGGGGTGGTCCTATAATTCACCCCTCCACTTT.

The genes are TRBV4-3 and TRBJ2-2; D is possibly TRBD2 (5 bases). This CDR3 has 19 residues. V dropped 0 bases and J dropped 0 bases, with 17 bases sitting between them. Germline-derived CDR1 and CDR2 are LGHNA and YSLEER. The CDR3 sequence: CASSQEAYGGFSNTGELFF. The CDR3 nucleotides read TGCGCCAGCAGCCAAGAAGCGTACGGAGGCTTCTCGAACACCGGGGAGCTGTTTTTT.

This rearrangement joins TRBV10-2 to TRBJ2-1, with 11 bases lining up with TRBD2. Trimming removed 7 bases from V and 7 bases from J; junction bases left unmatched: 3. This CDR3 has 13 amino acids. The germline CDR1 and CDR2 sequences are WSHSY and SAAADI. CDR3 sequence reads: CASKASGGNEQFF. The CDR3 DNA sequence: TGCGCCAGCAAGGCTAGCGGGGGGAATGAGCAGTTCTTC.

This chain joins TRBV6-5 and TRBJ2-3; a weak D match, TRBD1 (6 bases). Germline CDR1 reads MNHEY; CDR2 reads SVGAGI. Trimming pared 2 bases from V and 5 bases from J, leaving 14 bases between. The CDR3 runs to 15 residues. The CDR3 bases are TGTGCCAGCAGTTACACGGGCAGGGGTAAAGATACGCAGTATTTT. Translation: CASSYTGRGKDTQYF.

The chain has TRBV19 and TRBJ2-2; tentative D call: TRBD1 (6 bases). The CDR3 spans 15 residues. V was pared by 2 bases and J by 5 bases, with 12 bases between. The germline V gene encodes CDR1 LNHDA and CDR2 SQIVND (reference sequence). The DNA of the CDR3 is TGTGCCAGTAGTATAACGCAGGGGTGGACCGGGGAGCTGTTTTTT. This codes for CASSITQGWTGELFF.

The V gene is TRBV9, the J gene TRBJ1-1; a weak D match, TRBD1 (6 bases). Trimming removed 6 bases at V and 5 bases at J, with 20 bases between. From germline, CDR1 is SGDLS and CDR2 YYNGEE. The CDR3 totals 15 residues. The CDR3 bases are TGTGCCAGCAAGGGGCCCCAGGGGTCGGGAACTGAAGCTTTCTTT. Its protein is CASKGPQGSGTEAFF.

The J gene is TRBJ1-2, the V gene TRBV5-4; D is unclear. The CDR3 consists of 13 residues. Trimming took off 0 bases at V and 8 bases at J, with 11 bases between the two ends. Looked up from germline, CDR1 is SGHNT and CDR2 is YYREEE (reference sequence). The CDR3 protein is CASSLGFERGYTF. CDR3 DNA sequence: TGTGCCAGCAGCTTGGGCTTTGAGCGGGGCTACACCTTC.

V is TRBV5-6 and J is TRBJ1-1; no clear D. The CDR3 contains 15 residues. Between the trimmed V and J ends, which lost 3 bases and 1 base, there was a span of 13 bases. CDR1 is SGHDT, CDR2 YYEEEE, per germline. The CDR3 loop is CASSSPDIKNTEAFF. CDR3 coding DNA: TGTGCCAGCAGCTCCCCCGACATTAAGAACACTGAAGCTTTCTTT.